The clone carrying this TCR beta chain was seen ten or more times. No antigen is known for it. These data originate in a study of T cells in Graves' hyperthyroidism and ophthalmopathy. General study results and limits: Blood held most thyroid clonotypes expanded above 0.001 frequency.

The CDR3 is 17 residues long. V was cut by 7 bases and J by 0 bases, with 16 bases left in between. Germline V gives CDR1 SGHTA, CDR2 FQGNSA. The investigators amplified TCR beta CDR3 regions from RNA transcripts. A first-round RT-PCR of the TCR CDR3 used the HTBI primer set. TCRdb reanalysed the multiplex PCR reads using MiXCR and keeps one entry per CDR3 protein. The table includes roughly 840,000 distinct CDR3 sequences, 35% to 40% detected once. Sequencing was carried out using blood. V is TRBV7-2 and J is TRBJ2-6, with a possible D match to TRBD1 (6 bases). The sequence was collected from a man aged 18 to 29 with Graves' hyperthyroidism. CDR3 region: CASTLLGRGSGANVLTF. Here the CDR3 DNA reads TGTGCCAGCACCCTACTCGGCAGGGGCTCTGGGGCCAACGTCCTGACTTTC.